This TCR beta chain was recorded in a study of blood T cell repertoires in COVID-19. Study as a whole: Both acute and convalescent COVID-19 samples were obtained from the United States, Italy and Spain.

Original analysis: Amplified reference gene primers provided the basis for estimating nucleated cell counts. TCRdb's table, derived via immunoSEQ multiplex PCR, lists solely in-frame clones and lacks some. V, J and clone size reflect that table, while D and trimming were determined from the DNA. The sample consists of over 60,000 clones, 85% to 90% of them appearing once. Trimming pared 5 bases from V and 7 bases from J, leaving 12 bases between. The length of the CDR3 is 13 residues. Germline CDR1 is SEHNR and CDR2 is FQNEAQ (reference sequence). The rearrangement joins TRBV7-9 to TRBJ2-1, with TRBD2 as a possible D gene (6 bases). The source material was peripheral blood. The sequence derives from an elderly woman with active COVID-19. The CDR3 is CASSHSAGNEQFF. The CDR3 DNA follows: TGTGCCAGCAGCCATAGCGCGGGAAATGAGCAGTTCTTC.